This T cell receptor (beta chain) derives from a study of tumor-infiltrating lymphocytes in primary liver carcinoma. CDR3 length equals 15 residues. In germline, CDR1 is SEHNR, CDR2 FQNEAQ (reference sequence). TCR beta cDNA was reverse-transcribed from about 500 ng of total RNA. The reaction used a constant-region primer and ProtoScript II reverse transcriptase. ARM-PCR, slightly modified, supplied the TCR beta libraries through three nested multiplex PCR rounds. A C-beta reverse primer and TRBV1-TRBV30 forward primers served in each of the first two PCR rounds, at ten to eleven cycles apiece. A single record per CDR3 protein comes from TCRdb applying MiXCR to the multiplex PCR reads. The sample carries roughly 190,000 distinct CDR3 sequences, 70% to 90% recorded once. The 20-30 mg bulk tissue piece was not sorted before simultaneous RNA and DNA extraction. Donors were untreated and chronically infected with HBV. Every tumor was sampled at five separate regions.

Points on this clonotype: This may be a read error, as it is one base from a much larger clone.

Sequenced sample: tumor tissue from primary liver carcinoma. The gene calls are TRBV7-9 and TRBJ2-4, with D perhaps being TRBD1 or TRBD2 (5 bases each). The receptor comes from a man in his forties with primary liver carcinoma and hepatitis B virus infection. The CDR3 bases are TGTGGCAGCAGCCCGCGACAGAGAGGGGAAAACATTCAGTACTTC. Translation gives CGSSPRQRGENIQYF.